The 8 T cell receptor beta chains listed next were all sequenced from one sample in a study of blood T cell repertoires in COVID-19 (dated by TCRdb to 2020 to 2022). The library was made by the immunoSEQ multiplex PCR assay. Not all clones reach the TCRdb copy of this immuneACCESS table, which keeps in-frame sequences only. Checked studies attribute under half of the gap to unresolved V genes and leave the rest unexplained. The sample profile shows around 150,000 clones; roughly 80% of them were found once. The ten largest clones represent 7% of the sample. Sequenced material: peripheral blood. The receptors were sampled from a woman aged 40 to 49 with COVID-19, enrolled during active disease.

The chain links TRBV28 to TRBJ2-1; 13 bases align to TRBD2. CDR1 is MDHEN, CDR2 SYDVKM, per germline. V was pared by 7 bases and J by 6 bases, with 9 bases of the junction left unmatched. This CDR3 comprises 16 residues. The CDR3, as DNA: TGTGCCAGCACCCCCAGTGGACTAGCGGGAGTCAATGAGCAGTTCTTC. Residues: CASTPSGLAGVNEQFF.

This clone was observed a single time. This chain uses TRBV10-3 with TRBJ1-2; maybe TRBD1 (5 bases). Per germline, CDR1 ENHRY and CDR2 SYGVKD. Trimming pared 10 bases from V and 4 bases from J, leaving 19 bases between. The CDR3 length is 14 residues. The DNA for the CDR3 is TGTGCCACCAGCATAGGACATCCTCTCTATGGCTACACCTTC. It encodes CATSIGHPLYGYTF.

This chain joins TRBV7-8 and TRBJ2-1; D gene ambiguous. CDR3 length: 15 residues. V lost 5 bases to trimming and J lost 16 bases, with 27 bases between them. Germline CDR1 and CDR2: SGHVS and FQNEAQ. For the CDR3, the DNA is TGTGCCAGCAGCGCCCTCGATTACAGTACAAGAAGTGGATTCTTC. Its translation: CASSALDYSTRSGFF.

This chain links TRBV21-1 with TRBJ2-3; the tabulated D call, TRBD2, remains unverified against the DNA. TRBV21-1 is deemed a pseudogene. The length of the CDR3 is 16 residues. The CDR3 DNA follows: TGTGCCAGCAGCAAACGGGACTCGCAGCGCACAGATACGCAGTATTTT. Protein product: CASSKRDSQRTDTQYF.

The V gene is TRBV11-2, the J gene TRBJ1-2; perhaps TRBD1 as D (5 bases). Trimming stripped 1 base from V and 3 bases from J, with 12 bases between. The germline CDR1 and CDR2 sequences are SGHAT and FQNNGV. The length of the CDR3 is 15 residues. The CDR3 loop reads CASSLAAGSYYGYTF. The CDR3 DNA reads TGTGCCAGCAGCTTAGCGGCAGGGTCGTACTATGGCTACACCTTC.

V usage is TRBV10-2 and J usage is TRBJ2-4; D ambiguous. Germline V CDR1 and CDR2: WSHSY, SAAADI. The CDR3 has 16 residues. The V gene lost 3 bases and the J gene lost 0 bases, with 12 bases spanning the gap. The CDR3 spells CASSDVRQLAKNIQYF. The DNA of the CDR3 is TGCGCCAGCAGTGATGTCAGACAACTAGCCAAAAACATTCAGTACTTC.

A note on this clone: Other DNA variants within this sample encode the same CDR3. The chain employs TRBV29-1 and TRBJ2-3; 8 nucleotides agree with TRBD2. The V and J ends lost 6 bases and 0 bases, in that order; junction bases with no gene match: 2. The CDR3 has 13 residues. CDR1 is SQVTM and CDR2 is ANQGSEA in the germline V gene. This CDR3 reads CSVTSGSTDTQYF. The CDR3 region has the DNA TGCAGCGTAACTAGCGGAAGCACAGATACGCAGTATTTT.

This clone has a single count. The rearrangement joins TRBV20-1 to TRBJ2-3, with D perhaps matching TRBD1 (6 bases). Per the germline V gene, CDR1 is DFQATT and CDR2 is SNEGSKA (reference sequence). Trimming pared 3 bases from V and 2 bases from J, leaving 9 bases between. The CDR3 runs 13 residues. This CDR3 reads CSASDRYTDTQYF. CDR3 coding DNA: TGCAGTGCTAGTGACAGGTACACAGATACGCAGTATTTT.